Below are 16 T cell receptor beta chains sequenced from a single sample in a study of T cells in Graves' hyperthyroidism and ophthalmopathy. Regions amplified from RNA transcripts were the TCR beta CDR3 regions. Researchers ran a first-round RT-PCR on the TCR CDR3 using the HTBI primer set. From the multiplex PCR reads, TCRdb called clonotypes with MiXCR, one entry per CDR3 protein. The table has approximately 600,000 distinct CDR3 sequences, about 20% seen once. Sequencing used blood. These receptors all stem from a man aged 25 to 40 with Graves' ophthalmopathy.

This clonotype was found many times. This rearrangement joins TRBV11-2 to TRBJ2-7; no clear D. CDR1 and CDR2 from the germline V gene are SGHAT and FQNNGV. Trimming removed 0 bases at V and 3 bases at J, with 12 bases between. CDR3 length: 15 amino acids. For the CDR3, the DNA is TGTGCCAGCAGCTTAGAATCAGCTACCTACTACGAGCAGTACTTC. It is translated as CASSLESATYYEQYF.

V usage is TRBV4-3 and J usage is TRBJ2-3; maybe TRBD2 (5 bases). Trimming removed 0 bases at V and 0 bases at J, with 10 bases between. Germline V gene data show CDR1 as LGHNA and CDR2 as YSLEER. The CDR3 length is 16 residues. DNA for the CDR3: TGCGCCAGCAGCCAAGATTTAGCGCAAAGCACAGATACGCAGTATTTT. As protein: CASSQDLAQSTDTQYF.

This chain connects TRBV15 to TRBJ2-1; TRBD2 matches at 10 bases. The junction had 15 bases not matched to a gene; V was cut back by 1 base and J by 3 bases. This CDR3 has 20 residues. CDR1 and CDR2 from the germline V gene are LNHNV and YYDKDF (reference sequence). For the CDR3, the DNA is TGTGCCACCAGCAGAGGTACCGAATCTCGGACTAGCGGACGCTACAATGAGCAGTTCTTC. This translates into CATSRGTESRTSGRYNEQFF.

The table lists this clonotype with a few counts. This chain connects TRBV2 to TRBJ2-2; 7 bases are a match to TRBD1. Losses at the gene ends were 7 bases for V and 5 bases for J; bases not matched to a gene: 4. CDR1 is SNHLY and CDR2 is FYNNEI in the germline V gene. This CDR3 has 13 amino acids. CDR3 protein: CASNPGGTGELFF. The CDR3 region has the DNA TGTGCCAGCAATCCAGGGGGAACCGGGGAGCTGTTTTTT.

CDR3 amino acids: CASSIWESGNTIYF. CDR3 DNA: TGTGCCAGTAGTATCTGGGAGTCCGGAAACACCATATATTTT. V gene TRBV19 combines with J gene TRBJ1-3; no definite D call. This CDR3 has 14 residues. CDR1 and CDR2 from the germline V gene are LNHDA and SQIVND (reference sequence). V lost 3 bases, J lost 4 bases, and 10 bases lay in between.

This clonotype was recorded only once. The chain employs TRBV6-1 and TRBJ1-1, with D perhaps matching TRBD1 (6 bases). Germline lookup yields CDR1 MNHNS and CDR2 SASEGT. The length of the CDR3 is 14 residues. The germline V and J ends were trimmed by 6 bases and 0 bases, with 11 bases remaining between them. Here the CDR3 DNA reads TGTGCCAGCAGCAGGGGTAAGGTGAACACTGAAGCTTTCTTT. Amino acid sequence: CASSRGKVNTEAFF.

The table lists this clonotype with many counts. The chain uses TRBV30 and TRBJ2-1; D unclear. The CDR3 has 16 residues. In germline, CDR1 is GTSNPN, CDR2 SVGIG (reference sequence). V lost 1 base and J lost 8, with 21 bases in between. CDR3 protein: CAWSGSRTPPVDEQFF. The DNA of the CDR3 is TGTGCCTGGAGTGGATCACGAACCCCTCCCGTCGATGAGCAGTTCTTC.

Only a few counts were recorded for this clonotype. The chain joins TRBV28 to TRBJ2-2; D remains ambiguous. Germline CDR1 and CDR2: MDHEN and SYDVKM. The CDR3 length is 13 residues. V lost 0 bases to trimming and J lost 8 bases, with 7 bases between them. The CDR3 bases are TGTGCCAGCAGTTTATGGCCAACGGGGGAGCTGTTTTTT. Translated: CASSLWPTGELFF.

This clonotype has ten or more counts. The gene calls are TRBV28 and TRBJ2-2, with TRBD2 matching 7 bases. There are 14 residues in the CDR3. Trimming cost V 3 bases and J 5 bases; bases outside gene matches: 3. The germline gives CDR1 MDHEN, CDR2 SYDVKM. For the CDR3, the DNA is TGTGCCAGCAGTTTTTGGCGGGAGACCGGGGAGCTGTTTTTT. Translation gives CASSFWRETGELFF.

Comment on this clonotype: This may be a read error: a much more frequent sequence differs by one nucleotide. V usage is TRBV28 and J usage is TRBJ1-1; D gene uncertain. The V gene lost 7 bases and the J gene lost 5 bases, with 11 bases spanning the gap. Germline V gene sequence: CDR1 MDHEN, CDR2 SYDVKM. This CDR3 contains 12 residues. The CDR3 spells CASIAEGTEAFF. The CDR3 bases are TGTGCCAGCATCGCCGAGGGTACTGAAGCTTTCTTT.

On this clonotype itself: Without the conserved terminal phenylalanine or tryptophan, this CDR3 likely stems from a read error. This sequence joins TRBV28 and TRBJ2-7; D tentatively fits TRBD1 or TRBD2 (5 bases each). This CDR3 comprises 12 residues. Per the germline V gene, CDR1 is MDHEN and CDR2 is SYDVKM. The germline V and J ends were trimmed by 5 bases and 9 bases, with 14 bases remaining between them. The CDR3 here is CASSGTLTGQYL. The CDR3 DNA reads as TGTGCCAGCAGTGGGACCCTTACCGGGCAGTACCTC.

At least ten counts were recorded for this clonotype. The gene calls are TRBV11-2 and TRBJ2-1; TRBD2 aligns across 11 bases. Per germline, CDR1 SGHAT and CDR2 FQNNGV. The CDR3 extends over 16 amino acids. V was clipped by 5 bases and J by 4 bases; unmatched bases: 7. CDR3 DNA: TGTGCCAGCAGCCGAGGTGGACTAGCGGGTTACAATGAGCAGTTCTTC. This translates into CASSRGGLAGYNEQFF.

This clonotype was picked up a small number of times. The chain couples TRBV7-2 to TRBJ1-1, with D perhaps matching TRBD1 (5 bases). This CDR3 comprises 13 residues. V lost 5 bases, J lost 6 bases, and 13 bases lay in between. Germline CDR1 is SGHTA and CDR2 is FQGNSA. CDR3 region: CASSPGSGPEAFF. CDR3 nucleotide sequence: TGTGCCAGCAGCCCAGGGAGTGGCCCTGAAGCTTTCTTT.

There are many counts of this clonotype. The genes are TRBV5-1 and TRBJ2-1; a possible D gene is TRBD2 (6 bases). Per germline, CDR1 SGHRS and CDR2 YFSETQ. V was pared by 6 bases and J by 8 bases, with 15 bases between. The length of the CDR3 is 13 residues. The CDR3 DNA reads TGCGCCAGCAAGATTGACGGGAGCTATGAGCAGTTCTTC. Protein product: CASKIDGSYEQFF.

This clonotype was detected a few times. The V and J genes are TRBV20-1 and TRBJ2-2; the match to TRBD1 covers 8 bases. CDR3 size: 13 residues. CDR1 and CDR2 (germline): DFQATT, SNEGSKA (reference sequence). Germline trimming cut 4 bases from V and 6 bases from J; bases unmatched to any gene: 4. CDR3 sequence reads: CSANMDRAGELFF. Here the CDR3 DNA reads TGCAGTGCTAACATGGACAGGGCCGGGGAGCTGTTTTTT.

The table lists this clonotype with a few counts. Here the CDR3 DNA reads TGTGCCAGCAGCCAAGCCGGCGGAAATAAGCAGTTCTTC. Its translation: CASSQAGGNKQFF. V and J are TRBV7-2 and TRBJ2-1, with unresolved D. Trimming removed 5 bases at V and 11 bases at J, with 16 bases between. Per the germline V gene, CDR1 is SGHTA and CDR2 is FQGNSA. This CDR3 comprises 13 residues.